This T cell receptor beta chain was sequenced during a study of blood T cell repertoires in COVID-19 (TCRdb year 2020). Background on the whole study: The collaborator samples originated in the United States, Italy and Spain and spanned the acute and convalescent phases of COVID-19. The material from the prospective study consisted of cDNA or gDNA derived from T cells, B-cell-depleted T cells, or PBMCs. Deeply sampled blood TCRbeta repertoires from subjects exposed to, actively infected with, or recovered from COVID-19 were included in the dataset. The samples were drawn from two sources: the first 160 participants of the ongoing ImmuneRACE study, and 1,254 subjects contributed by 6 global collaborators. Where available, HLA class I and class II types were obtained from metadata supplied by the sample provider rather than from assay-based typing. Sample metadata almost always included a de-identified subject ID, COVID-19 status, age in years and sex. A freely available public database, intended as a resource for researchers studying the immune response to SARS-CoV-2, is where the repertoires were released. What the study reported, not specific to this receptor: The quantity of clinical and demographic metadata differed by source and by participant and was supplied without curation.

The collaborating institutions used their own protocols to collect whole blood in K2EDTA tubes. Collaborator samples were shipped for TCRbeta analysis as frozen whole blood, isolated PBMCs, or DNA extracted from either sample type. TCRbeta CDR3 regions were amplified from genomic DNA by means of the immunoSEQ Assay, a bias-controlled multiplex PCR. The authors' analysis ran thus. The number of nucleated cells in each sample was estimated from the amplification of reference gene primers within the assay. Sequence reads were collapsed and filtered to measure the absolute abundance of every unique TCRbeta CDR3 rearrangement. For each sample, productive Simpson clonality was calculated as the square root of Simpson's diversity index across productive rearrangements. Sourced from immuneACCESS, this table was stored by TCRdb with only in-frame sequences that have V and J called. A share of the clones is absent; for the studies checked, an unresolved V gene accounts for under half, and the remainder has no known explanation. From that table come the V and J calls and clone size; the DNA was used to work out D and trimming. In all, the sample holds 55,000 to 90,000 clones, and 81% of those were seen once. More than 0.7% of the sample goes to the ten largest clones.

A remark on this clone: Its antigen remains unidentified. No quality values exist for individual bases; no much larger clone is one base distant.

Based on the germline V gene, the CDR1 and CDR2 sequences are SGHDT and YYEEEE. V drops 4 bases and J drops 1 base, leaving 12 bases in between. From the cysteine through the phenylalanine, the CDR3 covers 14 amino acids. The CDR3 DNA has 42 bases and is translated from base 1. Material: peripheral blood. The TCR originated in a woman aged 70 to 79 with acute or convalescent COVID-19. In this chain, TRBV5-6 is recombined with TRBJ2-7; possibly the D gene is TRBD1, per 5 matching bases. The CDR3 loop reads CASSPQGDSYEQYF. The base sequence is TGTGCCAGCAGCCCCCAAGGGGATTCCTACGAGCAGTACTTC.